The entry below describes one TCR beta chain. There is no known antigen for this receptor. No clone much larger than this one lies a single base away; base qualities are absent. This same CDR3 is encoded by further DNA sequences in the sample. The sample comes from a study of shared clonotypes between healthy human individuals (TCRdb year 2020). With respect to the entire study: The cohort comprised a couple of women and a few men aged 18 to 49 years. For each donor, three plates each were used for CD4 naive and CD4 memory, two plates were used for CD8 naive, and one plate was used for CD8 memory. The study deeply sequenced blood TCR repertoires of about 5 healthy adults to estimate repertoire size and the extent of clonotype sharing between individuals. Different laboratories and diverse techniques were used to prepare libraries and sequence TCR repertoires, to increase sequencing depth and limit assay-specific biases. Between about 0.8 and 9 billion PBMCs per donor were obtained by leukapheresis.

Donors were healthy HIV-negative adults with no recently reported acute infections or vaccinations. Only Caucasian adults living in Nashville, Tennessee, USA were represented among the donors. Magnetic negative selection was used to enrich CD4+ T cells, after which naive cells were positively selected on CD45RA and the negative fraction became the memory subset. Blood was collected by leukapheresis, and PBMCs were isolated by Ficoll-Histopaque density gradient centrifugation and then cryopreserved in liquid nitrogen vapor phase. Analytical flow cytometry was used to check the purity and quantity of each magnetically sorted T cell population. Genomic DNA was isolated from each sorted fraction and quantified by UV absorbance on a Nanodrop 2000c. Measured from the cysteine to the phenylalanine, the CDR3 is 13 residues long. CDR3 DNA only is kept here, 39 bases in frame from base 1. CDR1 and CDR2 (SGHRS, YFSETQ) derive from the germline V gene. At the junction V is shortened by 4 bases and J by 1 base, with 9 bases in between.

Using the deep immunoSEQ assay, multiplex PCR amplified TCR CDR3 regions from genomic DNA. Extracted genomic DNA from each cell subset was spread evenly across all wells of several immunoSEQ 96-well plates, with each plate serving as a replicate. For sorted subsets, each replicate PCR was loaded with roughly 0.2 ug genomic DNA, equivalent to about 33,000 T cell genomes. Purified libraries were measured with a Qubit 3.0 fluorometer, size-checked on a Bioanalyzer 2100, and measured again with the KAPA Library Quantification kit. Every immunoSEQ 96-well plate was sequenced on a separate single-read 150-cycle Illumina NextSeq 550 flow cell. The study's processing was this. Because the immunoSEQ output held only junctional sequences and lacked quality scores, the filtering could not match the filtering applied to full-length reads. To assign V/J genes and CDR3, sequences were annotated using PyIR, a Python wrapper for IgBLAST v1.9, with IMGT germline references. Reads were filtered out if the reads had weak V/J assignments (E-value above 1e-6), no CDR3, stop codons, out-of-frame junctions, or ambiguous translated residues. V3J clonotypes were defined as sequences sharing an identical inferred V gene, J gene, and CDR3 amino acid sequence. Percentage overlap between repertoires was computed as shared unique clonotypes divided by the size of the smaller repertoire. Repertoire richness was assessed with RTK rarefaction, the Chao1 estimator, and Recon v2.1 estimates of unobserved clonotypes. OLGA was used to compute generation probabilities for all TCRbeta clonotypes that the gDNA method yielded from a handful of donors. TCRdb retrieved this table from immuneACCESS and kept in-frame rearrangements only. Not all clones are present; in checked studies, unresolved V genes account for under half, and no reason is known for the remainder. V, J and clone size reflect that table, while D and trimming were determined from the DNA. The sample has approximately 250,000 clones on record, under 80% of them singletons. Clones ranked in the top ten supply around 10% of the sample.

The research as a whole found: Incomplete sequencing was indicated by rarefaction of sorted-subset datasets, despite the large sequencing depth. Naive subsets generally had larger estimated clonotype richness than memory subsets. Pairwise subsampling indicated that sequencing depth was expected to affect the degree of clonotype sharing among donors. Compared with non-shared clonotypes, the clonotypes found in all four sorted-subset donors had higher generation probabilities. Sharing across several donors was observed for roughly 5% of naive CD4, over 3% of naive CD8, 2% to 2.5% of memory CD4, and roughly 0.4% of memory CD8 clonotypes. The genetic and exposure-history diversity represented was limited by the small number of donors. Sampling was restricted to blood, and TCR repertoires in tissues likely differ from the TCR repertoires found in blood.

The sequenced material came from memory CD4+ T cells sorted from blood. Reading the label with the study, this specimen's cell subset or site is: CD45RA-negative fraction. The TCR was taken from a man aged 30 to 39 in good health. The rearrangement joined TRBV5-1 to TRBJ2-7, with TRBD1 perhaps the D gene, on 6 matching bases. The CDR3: CASSPGQSYEQYF. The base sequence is TGCGCCAGCAGCCCCGGACAGTCCTACGAGCAGTACTTC. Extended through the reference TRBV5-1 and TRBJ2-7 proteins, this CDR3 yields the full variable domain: KAGVTQTPRYLIKTRGQQVTLSCSPISGHRSVSWYQQTPGQGLQFLFEYFSETQRNKGNFPGRFSGRQFSNSRSEMNVSTLELGDSALYLCASSPGQSYEQYFGPGTRLTVT.